The 9 T cell receptor beta chains reported below all come from one sample, sequenced in a study of T-cell memory formation after mild COVID-19. TCRdb re-analysed the 5' RACE reads in MiXCR, keeping a single row per CDR3 protein. The table has approximately 150,000 distinct CDR3 sequences, 5.5% to 7% seen once. The specimen was PBMCs or a T cell subset sorted from them (not recorded which). Source of these receptors: an adult woman who had mild COVID-19 (a few samples of this study predate the infection). Cell type and time point are not known.

The V and J genes are TRBV12-3 or TRBV12-4 and TRBJ2-2; 10 nucleotides match TRBD2. The V and J ends lost 6 bases and 3 bases, in that order; junction bases with no gene match: 13. The CDR3 consists of 18 residues. The CDR3 DNA sequence: TGTGCCAGCAGCTTCCCTAACCTAGCGGGAGCTCACACCGGGGAGCTGTTTTTT. Translation gives CASSFPNLAGAHTGELFF.

The chain joins TRBV12-3 or TRBV12-4 to TRBJ2-3; 12 nucleotides agree with TRBD2. V was clipped by 6 bases and J by 8 bases; unmatched bases: 12. This CDR3 comprises 16 residues. This CDR3 is CASRPSGGAVEGTQYF. The CDR3 nucleotides read TGTGCCAGCAGGCCTAGCGGGGGGGCAGTCGAGGGTACGCAGTATTTT.

The chain employs TRBV2 and TRBJ2-7; maybe TRBD1 (6 bases). The CDR3 covers 13 residues. Germline lookup yields CDR1 SNHLY and CDR2 FYNNEI. The V gene lost 6 bases and the J gene lost 7 bases, with 16 bases spanning the gap. The CDR3 loop reads CASRELPGEEQYF. DNA for the CDR3: TGTGCCAGCAGGGAGCTACCAGGGGAAGAGCAGTACTTC.

This clonotype was recorded many times. The chain has TRBV12-3 or TRBV12-4 and TRBJ2-7; the match to TRBD2 covers 8 bases. The CDR3 totals 14 residues. Trimming at V came to 5 bases and at J to 3 bases, leaving 6 bases not matched to a gene. The CDR3 protein is CASSPGGGIYEQYF. The CDR3 bases are TGTGCCAGCAGTCCGGGCGGGGGGATCTACGAGCAGTACTTC.

This clonotype was recorded at least ten times. The chain's CDR3 is CATSRDRAGTYGYTF. CDR3 nucleotides: TGTGCCACCAGCAGAGATCGAGCAGGGACTTATGGCTACACCTTC. The V call is TRBV15, the J call TRBJ1-2; tentatively, D is TRBD1 (5 bases). This CDR3 has 15 residues. Germline loops: CDR1 LNHNV, CDR2 YYDKDF (reference sequence). V shed 0 bases and J shed 5 bases, with 13 bases lying between them.

This clonotype occurred many times. The rearrangement uses TRBV12-3 or TRBV12-4 and TRBJ2-1; D is unclear. V gave up 1 base and J gave up 10 bases, with 11 bases separating them. This CDR3 contains 13 residues. The chain's CDR3 is CASSLVETGEQFF. The CDR3 coding sequence is TGTGCCAGCAGTTTAGTCGAGACCGGGGAGCAGTTCTTC.

This clonotype was seen ten or more times. V and J are TRBV7-2 and TRBJ2-4; D might be TRBD1 (5 bases). V lost 2 bases and J lost 4, with 18 bases in between. The CDR3 runs to 17 residues. Per the germline V gene, CDR1 is SGHTA and CDR2 is FQGNSA. In nucleotides, the CDR3 is TGTGCCAGCAGCTTAAGGCCCTGGACACCTGCTAAAAACATTCAGTACTTC. It is translated as CASSLRPWTPAKNIQYF.

This clonotype was detected only a few times. DNA for the CDR3: TGTGCCAGCAGCTTGGAGTCGGGACTTCGCTCTGGGGCCAACGTCCTGACTTTC. Amino acid sequence: CASSLESGLRSGANVLTF. The V call is TRBV5-5, the J call TRBJ2-6; D might be TRBD2 (6 bases). Germline values: CDR1 SGHKS, CDR2 YYEKEE (reference sequence). The V gene lost 0 bases and the J gene lost 0 bases, with 13 bases spanning the gap. The CDR3 extends over 18 amino acids.

V usage is TRBV3-1 and J usage is TRBJ2-1; maybe TRBD2 (6 bases). This CDR3 comprises 13 residues. Per the germline V gene, CDR1 is LGHDT and CDR2 is YNNKEL (reference sequence). Trimming cost V 5 bases and J 10 bases, with 15 bases left between them. CDR3 sequence (DNA): TGTGCCAGCAGCTCCCAAGGGCGGGGAGAGCAGTTCTTC. It encodes CASSSQGRGEQFF.